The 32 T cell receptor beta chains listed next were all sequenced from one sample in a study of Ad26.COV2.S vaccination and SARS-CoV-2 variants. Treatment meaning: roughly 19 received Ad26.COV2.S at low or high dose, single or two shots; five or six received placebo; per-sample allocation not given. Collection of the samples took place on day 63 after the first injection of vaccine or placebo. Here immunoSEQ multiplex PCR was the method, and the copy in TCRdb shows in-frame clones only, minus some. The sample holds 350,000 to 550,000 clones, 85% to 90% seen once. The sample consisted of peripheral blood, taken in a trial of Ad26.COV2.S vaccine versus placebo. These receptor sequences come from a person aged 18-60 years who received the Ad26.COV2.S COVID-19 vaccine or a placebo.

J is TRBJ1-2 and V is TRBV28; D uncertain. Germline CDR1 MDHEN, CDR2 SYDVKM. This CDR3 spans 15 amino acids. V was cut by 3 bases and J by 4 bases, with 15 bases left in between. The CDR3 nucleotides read TGTGCCAGCAGTTTGGTCGGAGGTGGAATCTATGGCTACACCTTC. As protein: CASSLVGGGIYGYTF.

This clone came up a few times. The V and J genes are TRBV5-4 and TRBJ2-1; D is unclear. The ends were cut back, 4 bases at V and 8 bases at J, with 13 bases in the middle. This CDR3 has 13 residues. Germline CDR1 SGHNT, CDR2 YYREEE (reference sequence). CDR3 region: CASSPKGIDEQFF. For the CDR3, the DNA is TGTGCCAGCAGCCCAAAAGGGATCGATGAGCAGTTCTTC.

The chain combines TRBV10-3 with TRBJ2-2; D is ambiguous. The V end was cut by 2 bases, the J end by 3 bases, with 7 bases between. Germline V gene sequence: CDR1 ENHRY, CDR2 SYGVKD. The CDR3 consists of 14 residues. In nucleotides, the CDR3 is TGTGCCATCAGTGAGACCCAGGACACCGGGGAGCTGTTTTTT. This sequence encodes CAISETQDTGELFF.

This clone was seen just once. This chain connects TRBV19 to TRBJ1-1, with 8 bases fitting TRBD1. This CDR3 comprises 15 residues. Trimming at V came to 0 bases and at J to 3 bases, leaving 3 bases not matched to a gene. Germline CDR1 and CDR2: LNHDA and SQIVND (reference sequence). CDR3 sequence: CASSIDTGGDTEAFF. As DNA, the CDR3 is TGTGCCAGTAGTATAGATACAGGGGGGGACACTGAAGCTTTCTTT.

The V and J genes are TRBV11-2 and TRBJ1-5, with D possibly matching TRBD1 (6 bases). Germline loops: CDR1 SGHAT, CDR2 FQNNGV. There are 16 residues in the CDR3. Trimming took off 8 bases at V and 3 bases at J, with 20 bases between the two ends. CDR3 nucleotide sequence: TGTGCCAGCTCCACCGGGACAACTAATTTCAATCAGCCCCAGCATTTT. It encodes CASSTGTTNFNQPQHF.

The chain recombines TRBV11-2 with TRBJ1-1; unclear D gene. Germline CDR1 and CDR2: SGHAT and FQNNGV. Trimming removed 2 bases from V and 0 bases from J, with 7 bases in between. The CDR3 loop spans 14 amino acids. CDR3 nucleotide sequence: TGTGCCAGCAGCTTACCTCTCTTGAACACTGAAGCTTTCTTT. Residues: CASSLPLLNTEAFF. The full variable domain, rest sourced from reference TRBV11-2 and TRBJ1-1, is EAGVAQSPRYKIIEKRQSVAFWCNPISGHATLYWYQQILGQGPKLLIQFQNNGVVDDSQLPKDRFSAERLKGVDSTLKIQPAKLEDSAVYLCASSLPLLNTEAFFGQGTRLTVV.

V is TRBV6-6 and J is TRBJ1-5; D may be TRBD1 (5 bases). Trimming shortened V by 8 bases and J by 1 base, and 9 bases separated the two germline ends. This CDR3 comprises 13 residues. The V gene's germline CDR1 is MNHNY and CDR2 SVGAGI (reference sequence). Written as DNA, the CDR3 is TGTGCCAGCCAGGGTAGGAGCAATCAGCCCCAGCATTTT. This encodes CASQGRSNQPQHF.

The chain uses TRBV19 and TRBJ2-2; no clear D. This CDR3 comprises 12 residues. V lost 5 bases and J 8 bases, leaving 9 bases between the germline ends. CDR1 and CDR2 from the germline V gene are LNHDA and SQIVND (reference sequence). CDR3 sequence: CASSVRWGELFF. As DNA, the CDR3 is TGTGCCAGTAGTGTGAGGTGGGGGGAGCTGTTTTTT.

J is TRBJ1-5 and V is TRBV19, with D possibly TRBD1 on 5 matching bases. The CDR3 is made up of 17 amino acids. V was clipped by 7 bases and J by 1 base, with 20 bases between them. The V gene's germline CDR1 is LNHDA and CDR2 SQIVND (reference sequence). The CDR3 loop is CASTTSHGGRSNQPQHF. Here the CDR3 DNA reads TGTGCCAGTACCACATCCCATGGGGGAAGAAGCAATCAGCCCCAGCATTTT.

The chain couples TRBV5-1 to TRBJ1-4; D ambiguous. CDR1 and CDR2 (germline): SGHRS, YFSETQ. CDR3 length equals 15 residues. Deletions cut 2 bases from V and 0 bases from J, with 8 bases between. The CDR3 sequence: CASSFRGTTNEKLFF. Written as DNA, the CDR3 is TGCGCCAGCAGCTTCCGAGGCACAACTAATGAAAAACTGTTTTTT.

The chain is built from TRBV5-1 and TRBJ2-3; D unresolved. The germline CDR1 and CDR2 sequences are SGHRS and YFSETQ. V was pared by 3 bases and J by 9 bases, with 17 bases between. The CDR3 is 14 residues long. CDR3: CASSSVSGPLTQYF. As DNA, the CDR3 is TGCGCCAGCAGCTCGGTCTCCGGACCCTTAACGCAGTATTTT. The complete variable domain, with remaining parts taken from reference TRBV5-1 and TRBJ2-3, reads KAGVTQTPRYLIKTRGQQVTLSCSPISGHRSVSWYQQTPGQGLQFLFEYFSETQRNKGNFPGRFSGRQFSNSRSEMNVSTLELGDSALYLCASSSVSGPLTQYFGPGTRLTVL.

CDR3 protein: CASTRIGGITEKLFF. CDR3 bases: TGTGCCAGCACGAGAATTGGGGGGATCACTGAAAAACTGTTTTTT. The chain links TRBV27 to TRBJ1-4, with D perhaps TRBD1 (5 bases). V lost 7 bases to trimming and J lost 7 bases, with 19 bases between them. The CDR3 spans 15 residues. Per germline, CDR1 MNHEY and CDR2 SMNVEV (reference sequence).

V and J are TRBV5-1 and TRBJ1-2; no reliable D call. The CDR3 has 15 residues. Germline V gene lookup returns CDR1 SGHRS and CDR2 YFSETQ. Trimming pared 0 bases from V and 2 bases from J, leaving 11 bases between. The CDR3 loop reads CASSLGSAGNYGYTF. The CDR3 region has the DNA TGCGCCAGCAGCTTGGGGTCGGCCGGAAACTATGGCTACACCTTC.

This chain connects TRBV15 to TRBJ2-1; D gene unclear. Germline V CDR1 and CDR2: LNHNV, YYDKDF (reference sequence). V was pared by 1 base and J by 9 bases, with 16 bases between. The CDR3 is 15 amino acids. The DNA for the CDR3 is TGTGCCACCAGCAGAGGTGGTCACTGGTCGAGTGAGCAGTTCTTC. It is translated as CATSRGGHWSSEQFF.

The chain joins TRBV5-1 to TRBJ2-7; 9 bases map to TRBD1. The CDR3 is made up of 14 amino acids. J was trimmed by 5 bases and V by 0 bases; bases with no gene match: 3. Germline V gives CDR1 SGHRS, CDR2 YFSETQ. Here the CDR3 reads CASSLGDRVHEQYF. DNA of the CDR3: TGCGCCAGCAGCTTGGGGGACAGGGTCCACGAGCAGTACTTC. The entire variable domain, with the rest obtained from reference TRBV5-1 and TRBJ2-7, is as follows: KAGVTQTPRYLIKTRGQQVTLSCSPISGHRSVSWYQQTPGQGLQFLFEYFSETQRNKGNFPGRFSGRQFSNSRSEMNVSTLELGDSALYLCASSLGDRVHEQYFGPGTRLTVT.

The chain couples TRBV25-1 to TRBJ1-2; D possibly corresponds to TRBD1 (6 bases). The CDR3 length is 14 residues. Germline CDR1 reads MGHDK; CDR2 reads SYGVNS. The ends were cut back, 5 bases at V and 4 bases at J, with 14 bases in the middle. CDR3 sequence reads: CASSPRAGVYGYTF. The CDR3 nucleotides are TGTGCCAGCAGTCCCCGGGCAGGGGTCTATGGCTACACCTTC.

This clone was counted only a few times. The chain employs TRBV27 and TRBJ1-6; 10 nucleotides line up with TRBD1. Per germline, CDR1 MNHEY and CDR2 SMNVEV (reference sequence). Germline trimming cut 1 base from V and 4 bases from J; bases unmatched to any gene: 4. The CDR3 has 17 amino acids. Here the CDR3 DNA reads TGTGCCAGCAGTTTATTCCAGGGACAGGGGTATAATTCACCCCTCCACTTT. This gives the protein CASSLFQGQGYNSPLHF.

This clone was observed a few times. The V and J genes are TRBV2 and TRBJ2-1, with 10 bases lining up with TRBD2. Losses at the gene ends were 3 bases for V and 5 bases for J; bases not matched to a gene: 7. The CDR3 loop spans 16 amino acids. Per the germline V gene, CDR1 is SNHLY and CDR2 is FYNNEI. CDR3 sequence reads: CASSEWPSGGDNEQFF. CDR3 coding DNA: TGTGCCAGCAGTGAGTGGCCTAGCGGGGGTGACAATGAGCAGTTCTTC.

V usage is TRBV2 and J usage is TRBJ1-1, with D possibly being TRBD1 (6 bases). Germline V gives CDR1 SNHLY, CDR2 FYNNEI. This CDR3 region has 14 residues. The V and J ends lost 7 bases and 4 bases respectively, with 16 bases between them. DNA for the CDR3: TGTGCCAGCATCCGACAGGTCCAAGGCACTGAAGCTTTCTTT. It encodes CASIRQVQGTEAFF.

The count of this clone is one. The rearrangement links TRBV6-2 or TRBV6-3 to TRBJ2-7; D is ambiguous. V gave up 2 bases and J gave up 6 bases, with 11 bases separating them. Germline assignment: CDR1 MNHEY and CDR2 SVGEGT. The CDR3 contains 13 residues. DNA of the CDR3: TGTGCCAGCAGTTACGGCAGGTCCGGCGAGCAGTACTTC. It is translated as CASSYGRSGEQYF.

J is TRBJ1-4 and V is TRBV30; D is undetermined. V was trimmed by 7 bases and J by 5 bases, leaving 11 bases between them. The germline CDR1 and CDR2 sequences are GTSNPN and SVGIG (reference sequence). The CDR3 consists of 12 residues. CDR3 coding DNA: TGTGCCTCGGACGGCCAAAATGAAAAACTGTTTTTT. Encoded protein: CASDGQNEKLFF.

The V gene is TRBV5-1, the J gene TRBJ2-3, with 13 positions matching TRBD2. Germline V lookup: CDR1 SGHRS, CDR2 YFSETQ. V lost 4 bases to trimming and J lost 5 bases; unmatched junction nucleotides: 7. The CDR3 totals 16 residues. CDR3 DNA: TGCGCCAGCAGCCTAGTACTAGCGGGGGGGCAAGATACGCAGTATTTT. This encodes CASSLVLAGGQDTQYF.

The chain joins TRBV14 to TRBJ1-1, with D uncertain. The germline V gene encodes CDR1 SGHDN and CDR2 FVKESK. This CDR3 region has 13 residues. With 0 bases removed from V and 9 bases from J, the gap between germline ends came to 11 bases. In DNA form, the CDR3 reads TGTGCCAGCAGCCAAGATCAAGAGACCAAAGCTTTCTTT. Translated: CASSQDQETKAFF.

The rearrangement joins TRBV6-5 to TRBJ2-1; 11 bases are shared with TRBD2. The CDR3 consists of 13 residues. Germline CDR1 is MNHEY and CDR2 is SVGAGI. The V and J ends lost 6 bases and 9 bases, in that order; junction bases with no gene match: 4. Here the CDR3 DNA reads TGTGCCAGCAGGATACTAGCGGGAGCTGAGCAGTTCTTC. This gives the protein CASRILAGAEQFF.

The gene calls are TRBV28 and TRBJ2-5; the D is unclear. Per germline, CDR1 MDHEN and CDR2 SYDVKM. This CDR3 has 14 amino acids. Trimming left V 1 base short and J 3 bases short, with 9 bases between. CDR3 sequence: CASSLFMEKETQYF. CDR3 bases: TGTGCCAGCAGTTTATTCATGGAGAAAGAGACCCAGTACTTC.

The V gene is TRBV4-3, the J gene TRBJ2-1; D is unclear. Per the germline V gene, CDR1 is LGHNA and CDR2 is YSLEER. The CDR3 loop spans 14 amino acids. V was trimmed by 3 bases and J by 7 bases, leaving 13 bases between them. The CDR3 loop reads CASSHPGPPNEQFF. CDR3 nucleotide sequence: TGCGCCAGCAGCCATCCCGGACCACCGAATGAGCAGTTCTTC.

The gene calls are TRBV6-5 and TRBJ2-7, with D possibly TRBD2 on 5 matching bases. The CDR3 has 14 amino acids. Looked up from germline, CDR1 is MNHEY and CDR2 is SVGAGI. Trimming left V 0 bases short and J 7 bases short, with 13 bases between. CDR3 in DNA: TGTGCCAGCAGTTACTCATGGAAACAGCGGGAGCAGTACTTC. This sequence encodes CASSYSWKQREQYF.

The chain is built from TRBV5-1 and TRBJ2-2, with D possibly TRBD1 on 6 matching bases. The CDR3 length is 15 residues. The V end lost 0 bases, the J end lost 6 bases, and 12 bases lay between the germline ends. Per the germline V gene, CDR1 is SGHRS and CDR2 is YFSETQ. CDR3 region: CASSLGGGQAGELFF. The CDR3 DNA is TGCGCCAGCAGCTTGGGTGGGGGCCAGGCCGGGGAGCTGTTTTTT.

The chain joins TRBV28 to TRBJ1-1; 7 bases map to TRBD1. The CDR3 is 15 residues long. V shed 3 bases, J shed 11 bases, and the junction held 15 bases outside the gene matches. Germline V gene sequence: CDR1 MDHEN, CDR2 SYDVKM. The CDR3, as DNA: TGTGCCAGCAGTTTGGGCCCCCGACCCAGGGGGGGCGCTTTCTTT. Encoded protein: CASSLGPRPRGGAFF.

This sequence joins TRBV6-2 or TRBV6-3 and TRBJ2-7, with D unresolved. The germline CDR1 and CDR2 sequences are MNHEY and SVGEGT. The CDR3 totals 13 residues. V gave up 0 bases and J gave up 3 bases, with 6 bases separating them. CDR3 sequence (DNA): TGTGCCAGCAGTTACTCGAAGGGCTACGAGCAGTACTTC. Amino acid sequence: CASSYSKGYEQYF.

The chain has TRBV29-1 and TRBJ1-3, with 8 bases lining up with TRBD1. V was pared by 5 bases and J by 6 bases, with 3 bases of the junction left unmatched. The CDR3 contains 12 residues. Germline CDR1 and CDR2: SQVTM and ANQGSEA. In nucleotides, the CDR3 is TGCAGCGTTATACAGGGGGAAAACACCATATATTTT. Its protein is CSVIQGENTIYF.

The CDR3 is CASSETNYEQYV. In DNA, the CDR3 is TGTGCCAGCAGTGAAACCAACTACGAGCAGTACGTC. The chain recombines TRBV6-1 with TRBJ2-7; D remains unclear. Germline V gene sequence: CDR1 MNHNS, CDR2 SASEGT. This CDR3 has 12 amino acids. Trimming pared 2 bases from V and 3 bases from J, leaving 5 bases between.